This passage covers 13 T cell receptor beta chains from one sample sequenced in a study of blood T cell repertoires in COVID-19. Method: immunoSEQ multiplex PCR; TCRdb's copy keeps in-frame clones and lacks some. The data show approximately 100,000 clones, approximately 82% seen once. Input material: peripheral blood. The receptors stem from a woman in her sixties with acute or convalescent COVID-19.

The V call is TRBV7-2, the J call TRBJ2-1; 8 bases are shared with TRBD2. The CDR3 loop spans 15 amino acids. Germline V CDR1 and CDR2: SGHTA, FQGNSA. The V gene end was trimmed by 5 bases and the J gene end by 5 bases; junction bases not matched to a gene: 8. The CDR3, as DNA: TGTGCCAGCAGCCTGGGACTAGGAGATAACAATGAGCAGTTCTTC. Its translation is CASSLGLGDNNEQFF. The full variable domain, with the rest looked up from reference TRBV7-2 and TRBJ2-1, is GAGVSQSPSNKVTEKGKDVELRCDPISGHTALYWYRQSLGQGLEFLIYFQGNSAPDKSGLPSDRFSAERTGGSVSTLTIQRTQQEDSAVYLCASSLGLGDNNEQFFGPGTRLTVL.

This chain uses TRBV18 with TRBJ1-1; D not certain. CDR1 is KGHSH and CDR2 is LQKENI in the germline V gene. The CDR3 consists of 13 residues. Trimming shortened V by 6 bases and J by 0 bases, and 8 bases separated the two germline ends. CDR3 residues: CASSESMNTEAFF. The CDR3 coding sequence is TGTGCCAGCTCGGAGTCCATGAACACTGAAGCTTTCTTT. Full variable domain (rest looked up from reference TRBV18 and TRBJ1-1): NAGVMQNPRHLVRRRGQEARLRCSPMKGHSHVYWYRQLPEEGLKFMVYLQKENIIDESGMPKERFSAEFPKEGPSILRIQQVVRGDSAAYFCASSESMNTEAFFGQGTRLTVV.

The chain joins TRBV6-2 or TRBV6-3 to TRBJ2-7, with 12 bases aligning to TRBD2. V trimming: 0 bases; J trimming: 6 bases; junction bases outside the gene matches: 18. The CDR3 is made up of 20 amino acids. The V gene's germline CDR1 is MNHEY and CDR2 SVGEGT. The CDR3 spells CASSYSTTATSGSYRREQYF. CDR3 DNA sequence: TGTGCCAGCAGTTACTCGACCACCGCGACTAGCGGGAGTTATCGTCGCGAGCAGTACTTC.

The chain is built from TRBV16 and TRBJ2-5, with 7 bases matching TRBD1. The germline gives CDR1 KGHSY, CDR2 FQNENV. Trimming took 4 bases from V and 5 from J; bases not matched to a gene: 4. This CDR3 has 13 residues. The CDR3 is CASSLGTAETQYF. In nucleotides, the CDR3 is TGTGCCAGCAGCCTGGGGACAGCTGAGACCCAGTACTTC.

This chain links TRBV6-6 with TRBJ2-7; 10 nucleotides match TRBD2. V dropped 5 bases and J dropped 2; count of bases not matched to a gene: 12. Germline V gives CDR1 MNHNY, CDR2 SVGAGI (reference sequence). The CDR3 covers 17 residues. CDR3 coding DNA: TGTGCCAGCAGTCAAATCCCACCGGGACTAGCGACCTACGAGCAGTACTTC. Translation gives CASSQIPPGLATYEQYF.

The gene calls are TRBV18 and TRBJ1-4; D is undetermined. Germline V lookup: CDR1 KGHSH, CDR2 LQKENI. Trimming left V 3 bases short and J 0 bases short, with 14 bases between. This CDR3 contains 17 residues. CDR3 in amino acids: CASSPYGEDATNEKLFF. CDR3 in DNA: TGTGCCAGCTCACCGTACGGGGAGGATGCAACTAATGAAAAACTGTTTTTT.

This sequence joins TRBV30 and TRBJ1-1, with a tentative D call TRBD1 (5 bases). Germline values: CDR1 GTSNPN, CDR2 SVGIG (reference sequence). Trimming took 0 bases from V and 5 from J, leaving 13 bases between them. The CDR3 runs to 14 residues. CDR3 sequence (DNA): TGTGCCTGGAGTGTACATCCGGGGGAAACTGAAGCTTTCTTT. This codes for CAWSVHPGETEAFF.

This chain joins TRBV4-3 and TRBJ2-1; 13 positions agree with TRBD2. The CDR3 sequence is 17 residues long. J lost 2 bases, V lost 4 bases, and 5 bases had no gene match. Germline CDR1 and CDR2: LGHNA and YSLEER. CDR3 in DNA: TGCGCCAGCAGCCGTAGGACTAGCGGGAGTACCTACAATGAGCAGTTCTTC. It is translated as CASSRRTSGSTYNEQFF.

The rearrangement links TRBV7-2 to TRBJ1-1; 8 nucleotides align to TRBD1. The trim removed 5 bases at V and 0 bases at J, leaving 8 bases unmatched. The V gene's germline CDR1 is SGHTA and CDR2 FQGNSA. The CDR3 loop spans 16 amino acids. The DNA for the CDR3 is TGTGCCAGCAGCCCAGGACAGGGACCCATGAACACTGAAGCTTTCTTT. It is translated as CASSPGQGPMNTEAFF.

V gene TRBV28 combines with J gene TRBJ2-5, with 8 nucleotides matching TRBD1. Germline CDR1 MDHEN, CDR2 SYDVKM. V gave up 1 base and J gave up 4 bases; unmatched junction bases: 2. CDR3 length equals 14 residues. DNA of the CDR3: TGTGCCAGCAGTTTATCTGACAGGGGAGAGACCCAGTACTTC. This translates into CASSLSDRGETQYF.

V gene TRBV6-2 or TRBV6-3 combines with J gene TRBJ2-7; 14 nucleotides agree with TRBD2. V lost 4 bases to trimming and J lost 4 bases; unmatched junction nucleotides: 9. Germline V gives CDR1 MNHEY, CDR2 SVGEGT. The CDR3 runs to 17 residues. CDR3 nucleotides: TGTGCCAGCAGTTCCACCGCCGGGACTAGCGGGAGATACGAGCAGTACTTC. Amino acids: CASSSTAGTSGRYEQYF.

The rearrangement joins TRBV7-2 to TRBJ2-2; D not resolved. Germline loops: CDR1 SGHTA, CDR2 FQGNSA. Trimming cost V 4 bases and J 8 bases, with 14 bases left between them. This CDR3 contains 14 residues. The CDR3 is CASSSRGGSGELFF. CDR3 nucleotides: TGTGCCAGCAGCTCCCGCGGCGGATCGGGGGAGCTGTTTTTT.

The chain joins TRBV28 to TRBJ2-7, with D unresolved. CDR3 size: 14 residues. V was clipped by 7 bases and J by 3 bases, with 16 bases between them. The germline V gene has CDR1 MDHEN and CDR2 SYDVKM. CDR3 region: CASIHLGSSYEQYF. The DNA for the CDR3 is TGTGCCAGCATCCATCTAGGCAGCAGCTACGAGCAGTACTTC.